This is a list of T cell receptor beta chains from one sample in a study of early T cells in non-severe SARS-CoV-2 infection. Each CDR3 protein is one row after TCRdb ran MiXCR on the 5' RACE reads. The sample carries around 89,000 distinct CDR3 sequences, approximately 14% recorded once. Sequenced sample: whole blood. Receptors originate from an adult who was a healthcare worker with PCR-confirmed SARS-CoV-2 infection or an uninfected control (not recorded which). CDR3s include the opening cysteine and the closing phenylalanine or tryptophan. A D gene is named only where the DNA matches it firmly. The listing skips clone size in some rows; elsewhere it reads once, few, many or a size class.

v_gene	abundance	d_gene	j_gene	CDR3nt	CDR3aa
TRBV29-1	many	-	TRBJ2-3	TGCAGCGAGGAGCAGGTGGGAGATAGCACAGATACGCAGTATTTT	CSEEQVGDSTDTQYF
TRBV10-3	few	-	TRBJ2-1	TGTGCCATCAGTGACCGGGAACCTAAGCAGTTCTTC	CAISDREPKQFF
TRBV10-2	few	-	TRBJ2-3	TGCGCCAGCAGTGACTTAGGCCGGACAGATACGCAGTATTTT	CASSDLGRTDTQYF
TRBV5-1	few	TRBD1	TRBJ2-5	TGCGCCAGCAGCTTGGTGGTGGGACAGGGGGGAGAGACCCAGTACTTC	CASSLVVGQGGETQYF
TRBV4-1	few	-	TRBJ1-6	TGCGCCAGCAGCCAAGATTACCCTAACAGGGCGTGGGATTCACCCCTCCACTTT	CASSQDYPNRAWDSPLHF
TRBV20-1	-	-	TRBJ2-5	TGCAGTGCTAGAGCGCGGTCGCAAGAGACCCAGTACTTC	CSARARSQETQYF
TRBV5-1	-	-	TRBJ1-2	TGCGCCAGCAGCCGTGACGATAACTATGGCTACACCTTC	CASSRDDNYGYTF
TRBV20-1	few	-	TRBJ1-2	TGCAGTGCTAGATCTGGGGGGGCTGGAGACTATGGCTACACCTTC	CSARSGGAGDYGYTF
TRBV5-1	-	TRBD1	TRBJ2-3	TGCGCCAGCAGCGGGACAGGGGGCCTCACAGATACGCAGTATTTT	CASSGTGGLTDTQYF
TRBV2	many	TRBD1	TRBJ2-5	TGTGCCAGCAGGGGGACAGGGGCCCCCCAAGAGACCCAGTACTTC	CASRGTGAPQETQYF
TRBV20-1	-	-	TRBJ1-4	TGCAGTGCTAGCAGATCAGGAAGGGAGGGCTCAAATGAAAAACTGTTTTTT	CSASRSGREGSNEKLFF
TRBV6-4	many	TRBD1	TRBJ1-5	TGTGCCAGCAGGGGATCGGGCAGGGGGCCGAGTCAGCCCCAGCATTTT	CASRGSGRGPSQPQHF
TRBV6-6	few	TRBD1	TRBJ2-6	TGTGCCAGCAGTCCAACCACGGGGACAGGGGGCTCTGGGGCCAACGTCCTGACTTTC	CASSPTTGTGGSGANVLTF
TRBV7-9	few	-	TRBJ1-1	TGTGCCAGCAGCTATAAGTGGGCGATGGCAAACACTGAAGCTTTCTTT	CASSYKWAMANTEAFF
TRBV12-5	few	-	TRBJ1-4	TGTGCTAGTGGTTTGGTATCCCACGGAGGAAATGAAAAACTGTTTTTT	CASGLVSHGGNEKLFF
TRBV5-1	-	TRBD1	TRBJ1-1	TGCGCCAGCAGCGGAAGGACAGGGAGGAACACTGAAGCTTTCTTT	CASSGRTGRNTEAFF
TRBV20-1	few	-	TRBJ2-1	TGCAGTGCTAGTCCAGCCTCTTCATCCTACTACAATGAGCAGTTCTTC	CSASPASSSYYNEQFF
TRBV11-1	few	-	TRBJ2-5	TGTGCCAGCAGCTTAGCGCCACGGATGGAGACCCAGTACTTC	CASSLAPRMETQYF
TRBV5-1	-	-	TRBJ2-5	TGCGCCAGCAGCCCTTCTGTGGGGGGCGGGCAAGAGACCCAGTACTTC	CASSPSVGGGQETQYF
TRBV11-2	-	-	TRBJ2-1	TGTGCCAGCAGCTTAATCCAGAGTTGGCTGTTCTTC	CASSLIQSWLFF
TRBV6-1	few	TRBD1	TRBJ2-3	TGTGCCAGCCGTGTCCATGGGGACAGGGGGCTCGCGGATACGCAGTATTTT	CASRVHGDRGLADTQYF
TRBV12-3/TRBV12-4	-	-	TRBJ2-1	TGTGCCAGCAGACGACTCCTGAGCTCCTACAATGAGCAGTTCTTC	CASRRLLSSYNEQFF
TRBV12-3/TRBV12-4	many	-	TRBJ1-2	TGTGCCAGCAGTTTCGACGCCCTACGGGGGGGCGCGACAGGCTACACCTTC	CASSFDALRGGATGYTF
TRBV7-8	few	TRBD2	TRBJ2-3	TGTGCCAGCAGCTTACTTCCTAGCGGGGGGGCATTCAATACGCAGTATTTT	CASSLLPSGGAFNTQYF
TRBV20-1	-	-	TRBJ1-6	TGCAGTGCTAGTAAAGGGGCGACTGGTTACAATTCACCCCTCCACTTT	CSASKGATGYNSPLHF
TRBV11-2	-	TRBD1	TRBJ2-5	TGTGCCAGCAGACCAACGACAGGGGTGGAGACCCAGTACTTC	CASRPTTGVETQYF
TRBV4-2	few	TRBD1	TRBJ2-1	TGTGCCAGCAGCCAGGCCGGGACAGGGACCTACAATGAGCAGTTCTTC	CASSQAGTGTYNEQFF